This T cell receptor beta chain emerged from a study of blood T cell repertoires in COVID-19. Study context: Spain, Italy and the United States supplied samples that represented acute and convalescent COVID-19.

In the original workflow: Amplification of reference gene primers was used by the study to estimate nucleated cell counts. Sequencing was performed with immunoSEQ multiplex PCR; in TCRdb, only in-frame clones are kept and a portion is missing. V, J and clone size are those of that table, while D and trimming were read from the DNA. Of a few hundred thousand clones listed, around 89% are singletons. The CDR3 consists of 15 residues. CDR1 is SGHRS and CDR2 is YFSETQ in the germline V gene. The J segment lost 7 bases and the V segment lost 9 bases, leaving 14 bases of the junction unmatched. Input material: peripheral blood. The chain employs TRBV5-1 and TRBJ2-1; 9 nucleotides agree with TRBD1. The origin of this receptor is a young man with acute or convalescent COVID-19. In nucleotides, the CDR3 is TGCGCCACCAAAACCGGGACAGGGTTGAAGAATGAGCAGTTCTTC. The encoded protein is CATKTGTGLKNEQFF.